This T cell receptor beta chain was captured by sequencing in a study of technical replicates of blood from a few donors. The germline V and J ends were trimmed by 5 bases and 5 bases, with 16 bases remaining between them. The CDR3 spans 15 residues. Germline values: CDR1 WSHSY, CDR2 SAAADI. Libraries were prepared by immunoSEQ multiplex PCR; TCRdb keeps only in-frame clonotypes and omits some of them. The data hold some 70,000 clones, with around nine tenths observed a single time. This chain joins TRBV10-2 and TRBJ2-1; TRBD2 might be the D (5 bases). Sequencing input: T cells isolated from PBMCs. The origin of this receptor is a human donor in good health. The CDR3: CASSSAGAANNEQFF. CDR3 nucleotides: TGCGCCAGCAGTTCCGCCGGAGCGGCCAACAATGAGCAGTTCTTC.